This is a list of T cell receptor beta chains from one sample in a study of T cells in tumors after PD-1 blockade. Libraries were prepared by immunoSEQ multiplex PCR; TCRdb keeps only in-frame clonotypes and omits some of them. The sample contains 9,500 to 15,000 clones, 60% to 80% of which appear only once. Sequences were derived from tumor tissue, sampled before anti-PD-1 treatment. These receptor sequences come from a human donor with basal cell carcinoma. Both conserved end residues are part of each CDR3.

CDR3 protein: CASSYDRAYEQYF
J gene: TRBJ2-7
V gene: TRBV6-5

CDR3 protein: CASSQWTGGGNSPLHF
J gene: TRBJ1-6
V gene: TRBV7-9

CDR3 protein: CSASDNEQFF
J gene: TRBJ2-1
V gene: TRBV29-1

CDR3 protein: CASSFPSGSNQPQHF
J gene: TRBJ1-5
V gene: TRBV7-7

CDR3 protein: CASSLRGDTEAFF
J gene: TRBJ1-1
V gene: TRBV5-1

CDR3 protein: CASSLGQGGTYEQYF
J gene: TRBJ2-7
V gene: TRBV23-1

CDR3 protein: CASSVVAGGFNTEAFF
J gene: TRBJ1-1
V gene: TRBV9

CDR3 protein: CSASSDRGAYNEQFF
J gene: TRBJ2-1
V gene: TRBV20-1

CDR3 protein: CASSGGAGSGYTF
J gene: TRBJ1-2
V gene: TRBV19

CDR3 protein: CASSFGTDGNTIYF
J gene: TRBJ1-3
V gene: TRBV11-3

CDR3 protein: CATSRGRTSGRGSTQYF
J gene: TRBJ2-3
V gene: TRBV15

CDR3 protein: CASSSGGANVLTF
J gene: TRBJ2-6
V gene: TRBV12-3/TRBV12-4

CDR3 protein: CAWMRGMEGYTF
J gene: TRBJ1-2
V gene: TRBV30

CDR3 protein: CATSRDSRSGSSYEQYF
J gene: TRBJ2-7
V gene: TRBV15

CDR3 protein: CASSTRASGGRLTGELFF
J gene: TRBJ2-2
V gene: TRBV11-3

CDR3 protein: CATQMDRSTYEQYF
J gene: TRBJ2-7
V gene: TRBV10-3

CDR3 protein: CASSIFNEQFF
J gene: TRBJ2-1
V gene: TRBV19

CDR3 protein: CASSLVGGQIRVEQYF
J gene: TRBJ2-7
V gene: TRBV5-1